What follows describes a single T cell receptor beta chain. This PCR relied on a set of 60 Vbeta primers and 13 Jbeta primers. Assay used: immunoSEQ multiplex PCR; TCRdb lists only in-frame clones, some missing. The repertoire includes over 100,000 clones, roughly 72% of them detected once, and 7.3% sits in the top ten. The data belong to a study of cytomegalovirus exposure and HLA in healthy donors. This sequence originates from a male donor in good health and CMV-seronegative. The specimen sequenced was PBMCs.

The CDR3 bases are TGTGCCAGTAGAGCGGGAGTACCCTACAATGAGCAGTTCTTC. It specifies CASRAGVPYNEQFF. This sequence joins TRBV19 and TRBJ2-1; 8 bases are a match to TRBD2. Germline trimming cut 6 bases from V and 2 bases from J; bases unmatched to any gene: 3. Germline-derived CDR1 and CDR2 are LNHDA and SQIVND (reference sequence). The CDR3 is 14 residues long.